The 26 T cell receptor beta chains below all came from one sample that was sequenced in a study of blood T cells in healthy people across ages. A sample-barcoded 5' primer and a J-beta primer mix were used in a second PCR of roughly 6 to 11 cycles. TCRdb re-called the 5' RACE reads with MiXCR, one entry per CDR3 protein. Of a few hundred thousand distinct CDR3 sequences listed, roughly 28% are singletons. The specimen sequenced was blood. The receptors were gathered from a woman in her sixties or seventies in good health.

There are many counts of this clonotype. V usage is TRBV7-9 and J usage is TRBJ2-7; D possibly uses TRBD1 or TRBD2 (5 bases each). Germline loops: CDR1 SEHNR, CDR2 FQNEAQ (reference sequence). V was pared by 6 bases and J by 1 base, with 10 bases between. This CDR3 has 13 residues. The CDR3 protein is CASSRDLSYEQYF. In DNA form, the CDR3 reads TGTGCCAGCAGTCGGGACCTATCCTACGAGCAGTACTTC. The entire variable domain, with the rest obtained from reference TRBV7-9 and TRBJ2-7, is as follows: DTGVSQNPRHKITKRGQNVTFRCDPISEHNRLYWYRQTLGQGPEFLTYFQNEAQLEKSRLLSDRFSAERPKGSFSTLEIQRTEQGDSAMYLCASSRDLSYEQYFGPGTRLTVT.

The chain has TRBV7-2 and TRBJ2-1; D may be TRBD2 (6 bases). The J call is doubtful: the DNA matches TRBJ2-7 better. Germline values: CDR1 SGHTA, CDR2 FQGNSA. The CDR3 has 13 residues. CDR3 in DNA: TGTGCCAGCAGCTTAGCTCCGGGGGACGAGCAGTACTTC. Translated, it gives CASSLAPGDEQYF.

This clonotype was seen only a few times. J is TRBJ2-1 and V is TRBV3-1, with 11 bases matching TRBD2. CDR3 length equals 17 residues. Germline loops: CDR1 LGHDT, CDR2 YNNKEL (reference sequence). Unmatched junction bases numbered 16, after V lost 3 bases and J lost 12 bases. The CDR3 DNA is TGTGCCAGCAGCCATAGGCGACGACTAGCGGGGTTCGCGGGGCAGTTCTTC. This encodes CASSHRRRLAGFAGQFF.

The genes are TRBV7-9 and TRBJ2-7; 7 bases fit TRBD2. CDR1 and CDR2 from the germline V gene are SEHNR and FQNEAQ (reference sequence). V lost 5 bases to trimming and J lost 1 base; unmatched junction nucleotides: 8. This CDR3 region has 15 residues. CDR3 loop: CASSPRGGASYEQYF. The CDR3 DNA reads TGTGCCAGCAGCCCCCGGGGAGGGGCTTCCTACGAGCAGTACTTC. Full variable domain (remainder filled in from reference TRBV7-9 and TRBJ2-7): DTGVSQNPRHKITKRGQNVTFRCDPISEHNRLYWYRQTLGQGPEFLTYFQNEAQLEKSRLLSDRFSAERPKGSFSTLEIQRTEQGDSAMYLCASSPRGGASYEQYFGPGTRLTVT.

The count of this clonotype is one. This chain connects TRBV12-3 or TRBV12-4 to TRBJ2-3; no clear D. Trimming stripped 0 bases from V and 5 bases from J, with 12 bases between. The CDR3 spans 15 residues. The CDR3 DNA is TGTGCCAGCAGTTTAGCGATCGGAACCCGAGATACGCAGTATTTT. This codes for CASSLAIGTRDTQYF.

This clonotype appeared a few times. This chain connects TRBV6-2 or TRBV6-3 to TRBJ2-7, with D unclear. V was pared by 0 bases and J by 0 bases, with 15 bases between. Germline V gene data show CDR1 as MNHEY and CDR2 as SVGEGT. The CDR3 is made up of 17 amino acids. The CDR3 DNA reads as TGTGCCAGCAGTTACTCTTTGAAACAGATAGACTCCTACGAGCAGTACTTC. Protein sequence: CASSYSLKQIDSYEQYF.

This clonotype was seen ten or more times. The chain uses TRBV12-3 or TRBV12-4 and TRBJ2-1, with D possibly TRBD2 on 5 matching bases. The ends were cut back, 5 bases at V and 1 base at J, with 12 bases in the middle. This CDR3 is 15 amino acids long. CDR3: CASSPAGGSYNEQFF. The DNA for the CDR3 is TGTGCCAGCAGTCCCGCAGGAGGTTCCTACAATGAGCAGTTCTTC.

This clonotype has ten or more counts. The chain employs TRBV4-3 and TRBJ2-7; TRBD2 matches 7 bases. The V and J ends lost 0 bases and 5 bases, in that order; junction bases with no gene match: 10. The CDR3 sequence is 16 residues long. Looked up from germline, CDR1 is LGHNA and CDR2 is YSLEER. This CDR3 is CASSQEYYGGRDEQYF. In nucleotides, the CDR3 is TGCGCCAGCAGCCAAGAGTATTACGGAGGGAGGGACGAGCAGTACTTC.

This clonotype was recorded many times. The chain is built from TRBV28 and TRBJ1-3; tentative D call: TRBD1 (5 bases). Germline V gene sequence: CDR1 MDHEN, CDR2 SYDVKM. This CDR3 contains 13 residues. Trimming left V 9 bases short and J 4 bases short, with 13 bases between. The CDR3 spells CASERGPGNTIYF. CDR3 DNA: TGTGCCAGTGAGAGGGGCCCAGGAAACACCATATATTTT.

The gene calls are TRBV20-1 and TRBJ1-4; no firm D call. The CDR3 sequence is 14 residues long. Trimming took 2 bases from V and 0 from J, leaving 7 bases between them. Germline V gene sequence: CDR1 DFQATT, CDR2 SNEGSKA (reference sequence). The CDR3 DNA sequence: TGCAGTGCTAGAAACAGTGCAACTAATGAAAAACTGTTTTTT. It encodes CSARNSATNEKLFF.

This clonotype was seen only a few times. V is TRBV4-3 and J is TRBJ1-2, with a possible D match to TRBD1 (6 bases). The V and J ends lost 0 bases and 8 bases respectively, with 16 bases between them. The CDR3 is made up of 15 amino acids. Germline V gene lookup returns CDR1 LGHNA and CDR2 YSLEER. The CDR3 sequence: CASSQDRNHREGYTF. The CDR3 DNA follows: TGCGCCAGCAGCCAAGACCGCAATCACAGGGAGGGCTACACCTTC.

This chain uses TRBV30 with TRBJ2-1; D uncertain. V lost 4 bases to trimming and J lost 9 bases, with 10 bases between them. Germline V gives CDR1 GTSNPN, CDR2 SVGIG (reference sequence). CDR3 length: 11 amino acids. CDR3 coding DNA: TGTGCCTGGACCAAGTCTGGTGAGCAGTTCTTC. This encodes CAWTKSGEQFF.

This clonotype was observed a few times. This sequence joins TRBV7-2 and TRBJ1-5, with a weak D call TRBD1 (5 bases). Per the germline V gene, CDR1 is SGHTA and CDR2 is FQGNSA. CDR3 length: 13 amino acids. V gave up 3 bases and J gave up 5 bases, with 8 bases separating them. In DNA, the CDR3 is TGTGCCAGCAGCTTGTTGGGGGATCAGCCCCAGCATTTT. Translation gives CASSLLGDQPQHF. Variable domain in full (rest from reference TRBV7-2 and TRBJ1-5): GAGVSQSPSNKVTEKGKDVELRCDPISGHTALYWYRQSLGQGLEFLIYFQGNSAPDKSGLPSDRFSAERTGGSVSTLTIQRTQQEDSAVYLCASSLLGDQPQHFGDGTRLSIL.

The V call is TRBV12-3 or TRBV12-4, the J call TRBJ2-2, with TRBD2 matching over 7 bases. The V and J ends lost 5 bases and 5 bases, in that order; junction bases with no gene match: 2. The CDR3 loop spans 13 amino acids. The DNA of the CDR3 is TGTGCCAGCAGTCAACTAGCGACCGGGGAGCTGTTTTTT. It yields the protein CASSQLATGELFF.

This clonotype was detected only once. V is TRBV5-1 and J is TRBJ2-3, with 7 bases matching TRBD1. In germline, CDR1 is SGHRS, CDR2 YFSETQ. Unmatched junction bases numbered 12, after V lost 0 bases and J lost 8 bases. CDR3 length equals 16 residues. In DNA, the CDR3 is TGCGCCAGCAGCTTGGCTTCGGGGACAGCTGGTGGTACGCAGTATTTT. Translating it yields CASSLASGTAGGTQYF. Full variable domain (outside the CDR3, taken from reference TRBV5-1 and TRBJ2-3): KAGVTQTPRYLIKTRGQQVTLSCSPISGHRSVSWYQQTPGQGLQFLFEYFSETQRNKGNFPGRFSGRQFSNSRSEMNVSTLELGDSALYLCASSLASGTAGGTQYFGPGTRLTVL.

This clonotype was recorded a few times. The V and J genes are TRBV30 and TRBJ1-4; 7 bases map to TRBD1. CDR1 and CDR2 (germline): GTSNPN, SVGIG (reference sequence). The CDR3 consists of 14 residues. V lost 4 bases to trimming and J lost 1 base; unmatched junction nucleotides: 3. Here the CDR3 DNA reads TGTGCCTGGACAGGGGGTCTAACTAATGAAAAACTGTTTTTT. Translated: CAWTGGLTNEKLFF.

This clonotype has more than one count but fewer than ten. The rearrangement uses TRBV14 and TRBJ2-3; D gene unclear. V was trimmed by 2 bases and J by 4 bases, leaving 10 bases between them. This CDR3 comprises 14 residues. The germline V gene encodes CDR1 SGHDN and CDR2 FVKESK. The CDR3 loop is CASSQLRYADTQYF. CDR3 DNA: TGTGCCAGCAGCCAACTCAGATACGCAGATACGCAGTATTTT.

This clonotype appeared many times. The V call is TRBV5-1, the J call TRBJ2-1, with 8 bases matching TRBD2. CDR3 length: 13 amino acids. Germline V gives CDR1 SGHRS, CDR2 YFSETQ. V lost 5 bases, J lost 5 bases, and 3 bases stayed unmatched. CDR3 protein: CASSPGGDNEQFF. CDR3 coding DNA: TGCGCCAGCAGTCCCGGGGGGGACAATGAGCAGTTCTTC.

This clonotype was seen ten or more times. The CDR3 sequence is CASSQDRPRPAGTDTQYF. In nucleotides, the CDR3 is TGTGCCAGCAGCCAAGATCGCCCAAGGCCAGCCGGCACAGATACGCAGTATTTT. The chain has TRBV4-2 and TRBJ2-3; D is ambiguous. The V gene's germline CDR1 is LGHNA and CDR2 YNFKEQ. This CDR3 spans 18 amino acids. The ends were cut back, 0 bases at V and 1 base at J, with 17 bases in the middle.

The chain is built from TRBV7-2 and TRBJ1-1, with D possibly matching TRBD1 (5 bases). CDR1 and CDR2 (germline): SGHTA, FQGNSA. V lost 6 bases to trimming and J lost 2 bases, with 19 bases between them. The CDR3 sequence is 16 residues long. The CDR3 reads CASRPNPTQGNTEAFF. CDR3 nucleotides: TGTGCCAGCAGGCCTAATCCTACTCAGGGAAACACTGAAGCTTTCTTT.

This clonotype has only a few counts. J is TRBJ2-1 and V is TRBV7-9; the D is unclear. Germline assignment: CDR1 SEHNR and CDR2 FQNEAQ (reference sequence). Trimming shortened V by 5 bases and J by 4 bases, and 18 bases separated the two germline ends. This CDR3 region has 16 residues. The DNA of the CDR3 is TGTGCCAGCAGCCAACGAACAGCCTCGTCGTACAATGAGCAGTTCTTC. Translated: CASSQRTASSYNEQFF.

The chain recombines TRBV7-8 with TRBJ2-7, with TRBD1 identical over 10 bases. The V gene end was trimmed by 6 bases and the J gene end by 2 bases; junction bases not matched to a gene: 4. This CDR3 has 14 residues. The germline V gene encodes CDR1 SGHVS and CDR2 FQNEAQ. The CDR3: CASSRTGGTYEQYF. CDR3 nucleotide sequence: TGTGCCAGCAGTCGGACAGGGGGAACCTACGAGCAGTACTTC.

The sample holds many counts of this clonotype. V is TRBV6-5 and J is TRBJ2-7, with 7 bases identical to TRBD2. The V and J ends lost 6 bases and 0 bases, in that order; junction bases with no gene match: 8. This CDR3 has 15 amino acids. Germline CDR1 reads MNHEY; CDR2 reads SVGAGI. DNA of the CDR3: TGTGCCAGCAGGGGGGGGAGGCTCCTCTCCTACGAGCAGTACTTC. Amino acids: CASRGGRLLSYEQYF.

In regard to this clonotype: A junction end diverges from the germline sequence, so it may reflect a read error. The V call is TRBV4-1, the J call TRBJ2-1, with 11 nucleotides matching TRBD2. Germline V gene sequence: CDR1 MGHRA, CDR2 YSYEKL. The CDR3 has 19 residues. Written as DNA, the CDR3 is TGCGCCAGCGGAACTGGTCTAGCGGGGGGTTTCACACCTTACAGTGAGCAGTTCTTC. It translates to CASGTGLAGGFTPYSEQFF.

This rearrangement joins TRBV6-2 or TRBV6-3 to TRBJ1-2; D gene unclear. V lost 7 bases and J lost 7, with 16 bases in between. The germline V gene encodes CDR1 MNHEY and CDR2 SVGEGT. CDR3 length equals 13 residues. The CDR3 is CASNAGPGGGYTF. In nucleotides, the CDR3 is TGTGCCAGCAACGCTGGACCCGGCGGTGGCTACACCTTC.

The J gene is TRBJ2-5, the V gene TRBV10-3; TRBD2 matches 7 bases. Per the germline V gene, CDR1 is ENHRY and CDR2 is SYGVKD. Trimming took 5 bases from V and 10 from J; bases not matched to a gene: 4. CDR3 length equals 11 residues. DNA of the CDR3: TGTGCCATCAGTCAACGGGAGGTCCAGTACTTC. This gives the protein CAISQREVQYF.